A selection of T cell receptor beta chains follows, all from one sample in a study of blood T cell repertoires in COVID-19. Sequenced by immunoSEQ multiplex PCR; TCRdb stores in-frame clones only, minus some. The table shows roughly 140,000 clones, with roughly three quarters occurring only once. The sample consisted of peripheral blood. The receptors were gathered from a woman aged 55-69 years with acute or convalescent COVID-19. CDR3s include the opening cysteine and the closing phenylalanine or tryptophan. Each record gives: J gene, D gene, clone size, V gene, CDR3 DNA, CDR3 protein. The D gene is left open where the match is weak. The size entry is marked missing in some rows and otherwise reads once, few, many or a size class.

J gene: TRBJ2-1; D gene: .; clone size: .; V gene: TRBV27; CDR3 DNA: TGTGCCAGCAGTTGGACAGCTACCTACAATGAGCAGTTCTTC; CDR3 protein: CASSWTATYNEQFF
J gene: TRBJ2-7; D gene: .; clone size: few; V gene: TRBV7-9; CDR3 DNA: TGTGCCAGCAGACCCGCAGGGCAAGGATACGAGCAGTACTTC; CDR3 protein: CASRPAGQGYEQYF
J gene: TRBJ2-5; D gene: .; clone size: .; V gene: TRBV27; CDR3 DNA: TGTGCCAGCAGTTGGGGGGTACAAGAGACCCAGTACTTC; CDR3 protein: CASSWGVQETQYF
J gene: TRBJ1-2; D gene: .; clone size: .; V gene: TRBV21-1; CDR3 DNA: TGTGCCAGCAGCGAGACAGGGGGAGAGGACTATGGCTACACCTTC; CDR3 protein: CASSETGGEDYGYTF
J gene: TRBJ1-2; D gene: TRBD1; clone size: .; V gene: TRBV6-5; CDR3 DNA: TGTGCCAGCAGTTACCGGACAGGGCCCTATGGCTACACCTTC; CDR3 protein: CASSYRTGPYGYTF
J gene: TRBJ1-2; D gene: .; clone size: .; V gene: TRBV5-4; CDR3 DNA: TGTGCCAGCAGACAGGGCGTAAACTTTCTTGGCTACACCTTC; CDR3 protein: CASRQGVNFLGYTF
J gene: TRBJ2-5; D gene: .; clone size: .; V gene: TRBV7-2; CDR3 DNA: TGTGCCAGCAGCTTAGGAGCTAGCCCAGAGACCCAGTACTTC; CDR3 protein: CASSLGASPETQYF
J gene: TRBJ1-5; D gene: TRBD1; clone size: .; V gene: TRBV4-1; CDR3 DNA: TGCGCCAGCAGCCAACCATTGAGAGGGGGCGACGATCAGCCCCAGCATTTT; CDR3 protein: CASSQPLRGGDDQPQHF
J gene: TRBJ2-3; D gene: TRBD2; clone size: .; V gene: TRBV12-3/TRBV12-4; CDR3 DNA: TGTGCCAGTAGTCGGGGCGGGAGTGATACGCAGTATTTT; CDR3 protein: CASSRGGSDTQYF
J gene: TRBJ2-7; D gene: TRBD2; clone size: .; V gene: TRBV29-1; CDR3 DNA: TGCAGCGTTGGGGGGACTAGCAGATACGAGCAGTACTTC; CDR3 protein: CSVGGTSRYEQYF
J gene: TRBJ2-4; D gene: TRBD1; clone size: .; V gene: TRBV10-2; CDR3 DNA: TGCGCCGCCCCGGGACAGGTCGATTATCTAGCCAAAAACATTCAGTACTTC; CDR3 protein: CAAPGQVDYLAKNIQYF
J gene: TRBJ1-4; D gene: .; clone size: few; V gene: TRBV19; CDR3 DNA: TGTGCCAGTAGTATCCGGACAGTGAATGAAAAACTGTTTTTT; CDR3 protein: CASSIRTVNEKLFF
J gene: TRBJ2-2; D gene: .; clone size: .; V gene: TRBV24-1; CDR3 DNA: TGTGCCACCAGTAACACAGGATCCACCGGGGAGCTGTTTTTT; CDR3 protein: CATSNTGSTGELFF
J gene: TRBJ2-3; D gene: .; clone size: .; V gene: TRBV6-5; CDR3 DNA: TGTGCCAGCAGTACTAGCTCGGGTACGCAGTATTTT; CDR3 protein: CASSTSSGTQYF
J gene: TRBJ1-5; D gene: .; clone size: .; V gene: TRBV6-1; CDR3 DNA: TGTGCCAGCAGTGAAATAGACATACGGCCCCAGCATTTT; CDR3 protein: CASSEIDIRPQHF
J gene: TRBJ1-2; D gene: .; clone size: .; V gene: TRBV18; CDR3 DNA: TGTGCCAGCTCACCACTCAGTGTCAACTATGGCTACACCTTC; CDR3 protein: CASSPLSVNYGYTF
J gene: TRBJ2-1; D gene: TRBD2; clone size: .; V gene: TRBV19; CDR3 DNA: TGTGCCAGTAGTCTTTCAGCGGGAGCCGTAAACAATGAGCAGTTCTTC; CDR3 protein: CASSLSAGAVNNEQFF
J gene: TRBJ2-5; D gene: .; clone size: .; V gene: TRBV18; CDR3 DNA: TGTGCCAGCTCACCTACTGGACAGAGAGAGACCCAGTACTTC; CDR3 protein: CASSPTGQRETQYF
J gene: TRBJ1-2; D gene: TRBD1; clone size: once; V gene: TRBV28; CDR3 DNA: TGTGCCAGCAGCATACCGGGACAGGCCTATGGCTACACCTTC; CDR3 protein: CASSIPGQAYGYTF
J gene: TRBJ2-7; D gene: TRBD2; clone size: .; V gene: TRBV3-1/TRBV3-2; CDR3 DNA: TGTGCCAGCAGTCACGGACTAGCGGGTCTCTCCTACGAGCAGTACTTC; CDR3 protein: CASSHGLAGLSYEQYF
J gene: TRBJ1-2; D gene: .; clone size: few; V gene: TRBV28; CDR3 DNA: TGTGCCAGCAGTTCGTCCAGCCTCAGGGGCTACACCTTC; CDR3 protein: CASSSSSLRGYTF
J gene: TRBJ1-4; D gene: .; clone size: .; V gene: TRBV5-1; CDR3 DNA: TGCGCCAGCAGCCCCTACAGAGGGCCGAATGAAAAACTGTTTTTT; CDR3 protein: CASSPYRGPNEKLFF
J gene: TRBJ1-2; D gene: TRBD1; clone size: .; V gene: TRBV29-1; CDR3 DNA: TGCAGCGTTGATAGCAGGGGGGACAGGAGCTATGGCTACACCTTC; CDR3 protein: CSVDSRGDRSYGYTF
J gene: TRBJ1-5; D gene: .; clone size: .; V gene: TRBV14; CDR3 DNA: TGTGCCAGCAGCCAGGGAGGTGGGGCCCAGCATTTT; CDR3 protein: CASSQGGGAQHF
J gene: TRBJ2-1; D gene: TRBD2; clone size: few; V gene: TRBV4-2; CDR3 DNA: TGTGCCAGCAGCCAAGAAGGAGCGGGATCATACAATGAGCAGTTCTTC; CDR3 protein: CASSQEGAGSYNEQFF
J gene: TRBJ1-6; D gene: TRBD1; clone size: once; V gene: TRBV27; CDR3 DNA: TGTGCCAGCAGTTCAGGGGGGATTTCACCCCTCCACTTT; CDR3 protein: CASSSGGISPLHF
J gene: TRBJ1-4; D gene: TRBD1; clone size: .; V gene: TRBV19; CDR3 DNA: TGTGCCAGTAGTATGGGTAACAGGGGAGGTGCGGAAAAACTGTTTTTT; CDR3 protein: CASSMGNRGGAEKLFF
J gene: TRBJ2-1; D gene: TRBD2; clone size: .; V gene: TRBV7-8; CDR3 DNA: TGTGCCAGCAGCTTATTAACTAGCGGGAGGGCGGGAAATGAGCAGTTCTTC; CDR3 protein: CASSLLTSGRAGNEQFF
J gene: TRBJ2-3; D gene: TRBD2; clone size: .; V gene: TRBV7-2; CDR3 DNA: TGTGCCAGCAGCTTTTTGGGTGGGAGGGGTGCAGCAGATACGCAGTATTTT; CDR3 protein: CASSFLGGRGAADTQYF
J gene: TRBJ2-1; D gene: TRBD2; clone size: once; V gene: TRBV28; CDR3 DNA: TGTGCCAGCAGTGGCCTAGCGGGGTTCTATGGGCAGTTCTTC; CDR3 protein: CASSGLAGFYGQFF
J gene: TRBJ2-6; D gene: .; clone size: .; V gene: TRBV21-1; CDR3 DNA: TGTGCCAGCAGCGGTCAGGGGGGTAACTCTGGGGCCAACGTCCTGACTTTC; CDR3 protein: CASSGQGGNSGANVLTF
J gene: TRBJ1-3; D gene: .; clone size: few; V gene: TRBV10-3; CDR3 DNA: TGTGCCATCACCCAGGGTTCTGGAAACACCATATATTTT; CDR3 protein: CAITQGSGNTIYF
J gene: TRBJ2-7; D gene: .; clone size: .; V gene: TRBV19; CDR3 DNA: TGTGCCAGTAGTCGCCGGGACTCGGCCTACGAGCAGTACTTC; CDR3 protein: CASSRRDSAYEQYF
J gene: TRBJ2-4; D gene: TRBD2; clone size: .; V gene: TRBV7-9; CDR3 DNA: TGTGCCAGCACCCGGGGACTAGCGGAAAACATTCAGTACTTC; CDR3 protein: CASTRGLAENIQYF
J gene: TRBJ2-3; D gene: TRBD2; clone size: .; V gene: TRBV29-1; CDR3 DNA: TGCAGCGTCGGACTAGCGGGAGTCCCAGATACGCAGTATTTT; CDR3 protein: CSVGLAGVPDTQYF
J gene: TRBJ2-1; D gene: .; clone size: .; V gene: TRBV28; CDR3 DNA: TGTGCCAGCCTTTCTAAGGGGTACAATGAGCAGTTCTTC; CDR3 protein: CASLSKGYNEQFF
J gene: TRBJ2-2; D gene: .; clone size: few; V gene: TRBV19; CDR3 DNA: TGTGCCAGTAGTTGGGGAGGCGGAAACACCGGGGAGCTGTTTTTT; CDR3 protein: CASSWGGGNTGELFF
J gene: TRBJ1-1; D gene: .; clone size: .; V gene: TRBV11-2; CDR3 DNA: TGTGCCAGCAGCTTAGATGGGCAGTCCGGCACTGAAGCTTTCTTT; CDR3 protein: CASSLDGQSGTEAFF
J gene: TRBJ2-2; D gene: .; clone size: .; V gene: TRBV7-8; CDR3 DNA: TGTGCCAGCAGCTTAGGACTAGGCCTTTATACCGGGGAGCTGTTTTTT; CDR3 protein: CASSLGLGLYTGELFF
J gene: TRBJ1-2; D gene: .; clone size: .; V gene: TRBV3-1/TRBV3-2; CDR3 DNA: TGTGCCAGCAGCACAGGGTTTGTGTCGGGCTACACCTTC; CDR3 protein: CASSTGFVSGYTF
J gene: TRBJ2-7; D gene: TRBD2; clone size: .; V gene: TRBV9; CDR3 DNA: TGTGCCAGCGGGGGGGAGGTGGACGAGCAGTACTTC; CDR3 protein: CASGGEVDEQYF
J gene: TRBJ1-6; D gene: .; clone size: .; V gene: TRBV11-2; CDR3 DNA: TGTGCCAGCAGCTTCTTGTCTGTTTCACCCCTCCACTTT; CDR3 protein: CASSFLSVSPLHF
J gene: TRBJ1-6; D gene: .; clone size: .; V gene: TRBV7-6; CDR3 DNA: TGTGCCAGCAGCTTAGTGCCCGGACAGCCAAGTTCACCCCTCCACTTT; CDR3 protein: CASSLVPGQPSSPLHF
J gene: TRBJ2-4; D gene: .; clone size: .; V gene: TRBV7-9; CDR3 DNA: TGTGCCAGCAGCTCCTTCGAGGGAGCCAAAAACATTCAGTACTTC; CDR3 protein: CASSSFEGAKNIQYF
J gene: TRBJ2-2; D gene: .; clone size: .; V gene: TRBV9; CDR3 DNA: TGTGCCAGCAGCATTTCTACCGGGGAGCTGTTTTTT; CDR3 protein: CASSISTGELFF
J gene: TRBJ2-3; D gene: TRBD2; clone size: .; V gene: TRBV6-5; CDR3 DNA: TGTGCCAGCAGTTACTTTGCTAGCGGGACAGATACGCAGTATTTT; CDR3 protein: CASSYFASGTDTQYF
J gene: TRBJ2-1; D gene: TRBD1; clone size: once; V gene: TRBV10-1; CDR3 DNA: TGCGCCAGCAGTGGCCGGGACAGGGGGCGAGTTGAGCAGTTCTTC; CDR3 protein: CASSGRDRGRVEQFF